The 19 T cell receptor beta chains listed next were all sequenced from one sample in a study of CD8+CD57+ T cells in acquired aplastic anemia. Template material for TCR beta VDJ and CDR3 profiling consisted of genomic DNA. TCRdb recomputed calls from the reads with MiXCR, one row per CDR3 protein. The sample yields 150,000 to 200,000 distinct CDR3 sequences, 45% to 55% seen once. Individuals selected for sequencing had exhibited CD8+CD57+ cell expansion on flow cytometry. Sequenced material: sorted CD4+, CD8+, or CD8+CD57+ T cells (not recorded which) from PBMCs. The receptors stem from a human donor with aplastic anemia.

This sequence joins TRBV6-1 and TRBJ2-2; 14 positions agree with TRBD2. After removal of 7 bases from V and 6 bases from J, the junction contained 16 bases not matched to a gene. CDR1 is MNHNS, CDR2 SASEGT, per germline. This CDR3 spans 19 amino acids. The CDR3 spells CASTGTSGRGSGVAGELFF. DNA for the CDR3: TGTGCCAGCACCGGGACTAGCGGGAGAGGGTCGGGCGTAGCCGGGGAGCTGTTTTTT.

Details on this clonotype: It may be a read error: a sequence one base away is much more abundant. CDR3 DNA sequence: TGTGCCAGCAGCGCCCACTTAGAGCAGCTCTTC. Residues: CASSAHLEQLF. The chain is built from TRBV11-2 and TRBJ2-1; D is uncertain. This CDR3 spans 11 amino acids. The germline V gene has CDR1 SGHAT and CDR2 FQNNGV.

The chain carries TRBV7-9 and TRBJ1-2; 7 positions match TRBD1. With 1 base clipped from V and 4 bases from J, the junction kept 3 bases outside the gene matches. The length of the CDR3 is 14 residues. Per germline, CDR1 SEHNR and CDR2 FQNEAQ (reference sequence). This chain's CDR3 is CASSLGQGAYGYTF. The CDR3 nucleotides are TGTGCCAGCAGCTTAGGACAGGGAGCCTATGGCTACACCTTC.

This clonotype was seen just once. The chain employs TRBV20-1 and TRBJ1-2, with D possibly matching TRBD1 (5 bases). CDR1 and CDR2 (germline): DFQATT, SNEGSKA (reference sequence). The CDR3 covers 11 residues. V was trimmed by 1 base and J by 8 bases, leaving 8 bases between them. The CDR3 loop reads CSARVAGGYTF. The CDR3 DNA reads TGCAGTGCTAGAGTGGCAGGGGGCTACACCTTC.

This clonotype has ten or more counts. The gene calls are TRBV6-1 and TRBJ1-6; weak D call: TRBD1 (6 bases). The V and J ends lost 7 bases and 8 bases respectively, with 12 bases between them. This CDR3 has 13 amino acids. In germline, CDR1 is MNHNS, CDR2 SASEGT. In DNA, the CDR3 is TGTGCCAGCACGGGGGGCAGCGATTCACCCCTCCACTTT. Translating it yields CASTGGSDSPLHF.

This clonotype occurred once. CDR3 nucleotide sequence: TGTGCCAGCAGCTGGGGACTAGCGGGAGTCACAGATACGCAGTATTTT. Translation: CASSWGLAGVTDTQYF. This sequence joins TRBV5-6 and TRBJ2-3; 14 positions match TRBD2. The CDR3 loop spans 16 amino acids. CDR1 SGHDT and CDR2 YYEEEE come from the germline V gene. The trim removed 3 bases at V and 2 bases at J, leaving 2 bases unmatched.

This clonotype was picked up many times. The rearrangement links TRBV4-1 to TRBJ2-7; D remains unclear. Germline V lookup: CDR1 MGHRA, CDR2 YSYEKL. The CDR3 contains 15 residues. V lost 0 bases, J lost 3 bases, and 12 bases lay in between. The CDR3 loop reads CASSQDLNYLYEQYF. CDR3 sequence (DNA): TGCGCCAGCAGCCAAGATCTTAACTACCTCTACGAGCAGTACTTC.

The rearrangement links TRBV19 to TRBJ2-7; possibly TRBD1 for D (7 bases). Germline-derived CDR1 and CDR2 are LNHDA and SQIVND (reference sequence). V was shortened by 9 bases and J by 4 bases, with 22 bases between the two germline ends. There are 15 residues in the CDR3. CDR3 sequence: CASQEGQGGIYEQYF. The CDR3 DNA reads as TGTGCCAGCCAGGAGGGGCAGGGGGGCATTTACGAGCAGTACTTC.

Concerning this clonotype itself: A read error may explain this, as a much larger clone is one base away. The genes are TRBV9 and TRBJ2-2; D gene ambiguous. Trimming took off 2 bases at V and 13 bases at J, with 12 bases between the two ends. The CDR3 is made up of 12 amino acids. Per germline, CDR1 SGDLS and CDR2 YYNGEE. The CDR3 loop is CASSVNMGGLFF. The CDR3, as DNA: TGTGCCAGCAGCGTCAACATGGGTGGGCTGTTTTTT. Looking up the rest from reference TRBV9 and TRBJ2-2 gives the full variable domain: DSGVTQTPKHLITATGQRVTLRCSPRSGDLSVYWYQQSLDQGLQFLIQYYNGEERAKGNILERFSAQQFPDLHSELNLSSLELGDSALYFCASSVNMGGLFFGEGSRLTVL.

The V call is TRBV29-1, the J call TRBJ1-2, with a weak D call TRBD1 (5 bases). CDR1 and CDR2 from the germline V gene are SQVTM and ANQGSEA. This CDR3 has 12 residues. With 7 bases removed from V and 3 bases from J, the gap between germline ends came to 12 bases. CDR3 coding DNA: TGCAGCGGGCGATGGGGGGACTATGGCTACACCTTC. It translates to CSGRWGDYGYTF.

This clonotype has a count of ten or more. V and J are TRBV6-6 and TRBJ2-5, with 8 bases lining up with TRBD2. The length of the CDR3 is 16 residues. Germline assignment: CDR1 MNHNY and CDR2 SVGAGI (reference sequence). V dropped 0 bases and J dropped 4; count of bases not matched to a gene: 7. This CDR3 reads CASSYSRTSGGETQYF. The DNA of the CDR3 is TGTGCCAGCAGTTACTCCCGCACTAGCGGCGGAGAGACCCAGTACTTC.

This clonotype was seen ten or more times. CDR3 region: CASSEGNQPQHF. CDR3 bases: TGTGCCAGCAGTGAAGGTAATCAGCCCCAGCATTTT. The chain links TRBV2 to TRBJ1-5; D remains ambiguous. Per the germline V gene, CDR1 is SNHLY and CDR2 is FYNNEI. Trimming left V 1 base short and J 4 bases short, with 2 bases between. This CDR3 has 12 residues.

A word on this clonotype: Relative to the germline gene, one junction end is altered; a read error may explain this. As DNA, the CDR3 is TGTGTCAGCAGCTTAGTGGGCCAAGGCAATGAGCAGTTCTTC. Translation gives CVSSLVGQGNEQFF. The chain has TRBV11-3 and TRBJ2-1; D call uncertain. CDR1 and CDR2 (germline): SGHNT, YENEEA. The CDR3 loop spans 14 amino acids.

This clonotype was recorded only once. V gene TRBV29-1 combines with J gene TRBJ1-3, with D hard to call. The CDR3 covers 12 residues. In germline, CDR1 is SQVTM, CDR2 ANQGSEA. Trimming took 0 bases from V and 4 from J, leaving 4 bases between them. DNA for the CDR3: TGCAGCGTTGAAGACAACGGAAACACCATATATTTT. Its translation: CSVEDNGNTIYF.

In nucleotides, the CDR3 is TGTGCCACCAGCCCACAAGTTGGATCTGATGGCTACACCTTC. Protein product: CATSPQVGSDGYTF. The chain recombines TRBV15 with TRBJ1-2, with D uncertain. Trimming took off 5 bases at V and 6 bases at J, with 16 bases between the two ends. This CDR3 comprises 14 residues. From germline, CDR1 is LNHNV and CDR2 YYDKDF (reference sequence).

In this sample, this clonotype turned up many times. The chain has TRBV6-5 and TRBJ2-7; D is uncertain. Germline V gene sequence: CDR1 MNHEY, CDR2 SVGAGI. The V end was cut by 3 bases, the J end by 5 bases, with 11 bases between. This CDR3 has 13 residues. The CDR3 DNA sequence: TGTGCCAGCAGTTATGGTTCGGGCCACGAGCAGTACTTC. As protein: CASSYGSGHEQYF.

V and J are TRBV24-1 and TRBJ2-3; TRBD1 or TRBD2 may be the D gene (6 bases each). V gave up 5 bases and J gave up 4 bases, with 12 bases separating them. Germline-derived CDR1 and CDR2 are KGHDR and SFDVKD. This CDR3 contains 14 residues. The CDR3 DNA follows: TGTGCCACCAGTGTCCAGGGGAGGCCAGATACGCAGTATTTT. Translation gives CATSVQGRPDTQYF.

V gene TRBV6-1 combines with J gene TRBJ1-4, with a weak D call TRBD1 (6 bases). Germline-derived CDR1 and CDR2 are MNHNS and SASEGT. CDR3 length: 13 amino acids. CDR3 region: CATTGGQEEKLFF. CDR3 nucleotide sequence: TGTGCTACCACGGGGGGGCAGGAGGAAAAACTGTTTTTT.

This clonotype was picked up one time. It is likely a read error, because the conserved phenylalanine at the end of the CDR3 is missing. The chain employs TRBV30 and TRBJ1-5; D gene unclear. V was pared by 0 bases and J by 7 bases, with 10 bases between. Germline V gives CDR1 GTSNPN, CDR2 SVGIG (reference sequence). The CDR3 loop spans 13 amino acids. CDR3 sequence reads: CAWSVSTGQPQHS. CDR3 in DNA: TGTGCCTGGAGTGTATCCACTGGGCAGCCCCAGCATTCT.